This passage covers 20 T cell receptor beta chains from one sample sequenced in a study of radiation and T cells in renal cell carcinoma. Time point indicated: blood 2 weeks post-SBRT. As for treatment: 15 Gy SBRT to primary tumor, nephrectomy 4 weeks later. The repertoire was sequenced with immunoSEQ multiplex PCR; TCRdb's copy has only in-frame clones and lacks some. The sample has tens of thousands of clones, around 86% seen once. Sequenced here: blood, sampled from a patient whose treatment included radiotherapy and nephrectomy. Receptor source: a woman in her forties or fifties with renal cell carcinoma.

The chain employs TRBV27 and TRBJ1-5; tentatively, D is TRBD1 (5 bases). CDR1 and CDR2 (germline): MNHEY, SMNVEV (reference sequence). The CDR3 consists of 16 residues. Trimming stripped 6 bases from V and 5 bases from J, with 20 bases between. In DNA, the CDR3 is TGTGCCAGCAGCGAAAGGGACCGAAGATCTTATCAGCCCCAGCATTTT. Translating gives CASSERDRRSYQPQHF.

This clone was observed a handful of times. The chain combines TRBV2 with TRBJ1-2; tentatively, D is TRBD1 (6 bases). V lost 0 bases and J 6 bases, leaving 14 bases between the germline ends. Germline CDR1 and CDR2: SNHLY and FYNNEI. This CDR3 spans 15 amino acids. The CDR3 region has the DNA TGTGCCAGCAGTGAAGCTTTTCGACAGGAAGATGGCTACACCTTC. It is translated as CASSEAFRQEDGYTF.

The chain combines TRBV6-6 with TRBJ1-1; no clear D. Looked up from germline, CDR1 is MNHNY and CDR2 is SVGAGI (reference sequence). The CDR3 spans 13 residues. Between the trimmed V and J ends, which lost 2 bases and 2 bases, there was a span of 6 bases. The CDR3: CASSYTENTEAFF. The CDR3 DNA reads TGTGCCAGCAGTTACACAGAAAACACTGAAGCTTTCTTT.

V is TRBV11-2 and J is TRBJ2-2; D ambiguous. Germline CDR1 and CDR2: SGHAT and FQNNGV. CDR3 length: 15 residues. V gave up 2 bases and J gave up 2 bases, with 9 bases separating them. CDR3 sequence: CASSLNPGNTGELFF. In DNA form, the CDR3 reads TGTGCCAGCAGCTTAAATCCGGGCAACACCGGGGAGCTGTTTTTT. The full variable domain, its missing parts supplied by reference TRBV11-2 and TRBJ2-2, is EAGVAQSPRYKIIEKRQSVAFWCNPISGHATLYWYQQILGQGPKLLIQFQNNGVVDDSQLPKDRFSAERLKGVDSTLKIQPAKLEDSAVYLCASSLNPGNTGELFFGEGSRLTVL.

J is TRBJ2-3 and V is TRBV25-1; maybe TRBD1 (6 bases). This CDR3 has 11 amino acids. V lost 5 bases and J lost 9, with 9 bases in between. Germline V lookup: CDR1 MGHDK, CDR2 SYGVNS. CDR3 nucleotide sequence: TGTGCCAGCAGTCCGGGACAAACGCAGTATTTT. Its protein product is CASSPGQTQYF. Supplemented by reference TRBV25-1 and TRBJ2-3, the full variable domain reads EADIYQTPRYLVIGTGKKITLECSQTMGHDKMYWYQQDPGMELHLIHYSYGVNSTEKGDLSSESTVSRIRTEHFPLTLESARPSHTSQYLCASSPGQTQYFGPGTRLTVL.

V usage is TRBV6-6 and J usage is TRBJ2-7; D is tentatively TRBD1 or TRBD2 (5 bases each). Germline CDR1 is MNHNY and CDR2 is SVGAGI (reference sequence). Trimming removed 5 bases from V and 2 bases from J, with 13 bases in between. The CDR3 covers 14 residues. This CDR3 is CASSPRGRTYEQYF. CDR3 coding DNA: TGTGCCAGCAGTCCCCGGGGCAGAACCTACGAGCAGTACTTC.

The genes are TRBV7-2 and TRBJ1-2, with TRBD1 matching 7 bases. Losses at the gene ends were 5 bases for V and 2 bases for J; bases not matched to a gene: 2. Per germline, CDR1 SGHTA and CDR2 FQGNSA. The CDR3 runs 13 residues. The CDR3 DNA reads TGTGCCAGCAGCGCGGGACAGAACTATGGCTACACCTTC. Amino acids: CASSAGQNYGYTF.

This sequence joins TRBV5-6 and TRBJ1-6; 10 nucleotides line up with TRBD1. V gave up 5 bases and J gave up 0 bases; unmatched junction bases: 5. This CDR3 comprises 17 residues. Germline CDR1 is SGHDT and CDR2 is YYEEEE. The CDR3: CASRYRTGGSYNSPLHF. CDR3 in DNA: TGTGCCAGCAGATACAGGACAGGGGGCTCCTATAATTCACCCCTCCACTTT.

The chain links TRBV6-1 to TRBJ1-2, with D possibly TRBD1 on 6 matching bases. Deletions cut 4 bases from V and 7 bases from J, with 19 bases between. This CDR3 is built from 15 residues. The germline V gene has CDR1 MNHNS and CDR2 SASEGT. The CDR3 DNA is TGTGCCAGCAGTGGGCCGGAGTGGGGGCGGAGTGGCTACACCTTC. Its translation is CASSGPEWGRSGYTF.

The chain uses TRBV19 and TRBJ1-1, with D unresolved. Germline assignment: CDR1 LNHDA and CDR2 SQIVND (reference sequence). Trimming cost V 1 base and J 0 bases, with 6 bases left between them. This CDR3 region has 14 residues. The CDR3 DNA is TGTGCCAGTAGTATAGTCTCCATGAACACTGAAGCTTTCTTT. Protein product: CASSIVSMNTEAFF.

The chain employs TRBV2 and TRBJ1-1; D perhaps matches TRBD1 (6 bases). CDR1 SNHLY and CDR2 FYNNEI come from the germline V gene. There are 16 residues in the CDR3. V shed 6 bases and J shed 4 bases, with 21 bases lying between them. The CDR3 is CASRTVNRELGTEAFF. The DNA of the CDR3 is TGTGCCAGCAGGACTGTAAACAGGGAGTTGGGCACTGAAGCTTTCTTT.

The V call is TRBV11-2, the J call TRBJ1-1; 7 bases map to TRBD1. Germline-derived CDR1 and CDR2 are SGHAT and FQNNGV. V trimming: 7 bases; J trimming: 5 bases; junction bases outside the gene matches: 10. The CDR3 totals 14 residues. CDR3 nucleotides: TGTGCCAGCACCAGCGACAGGGCTCAGACTGAAGCTTTCTTT. Translation: CASTSDRAQTEAFF.

This chain joins TRBV6-4 and TRBJ2-1; TRBD2 matches at 10 bases. Trimming cost V 3 bases and J 3 bases; bases outside gene matches: 2. Germline loops: CDR1 MRHNA, CDR2 SNTAGT. This CDR3 is built from 15 residues. In nucleotides, the CDR3 is TGTGCCAGCAGTGAAGAGCGGGAGGGCTACAATGAGCAGTTCTTC. Translation: CASSEEREGYNEQFF.

V and J are TRBV25-1 and TRBJ2-3; 8 positions match TRBD1. V lost 7 bases and J lost 1; bases outside the gene matches: 10. The germline gives CDR1 MGHDK, CDR2 SYGVNS. The CDR3 extends over 16 amino acids. The CDR3 DNA reads as TGTGCCAGCACTGAGGGACAGGCGTTCGGCACAGATACGCAGTATTTT. It yields the protein CASTEGQAFGTDTQYF.

CDR3 bases: TGCGCCAGCAGCTCCGGGACAAGGAACACTGAAGCTTTCTTT. It specifies CASSSGTRNTEAFF. The chain joins TRBV5-1 to TRBJ1-1, with D maybe TRBD1 (6 bases). The CDR3 covers 14 residues. Germline lookup yields CDR1 SGHRS and CDR2 YFSETQ. Between the trimmed V and J ends, which lost 3 bases and 1 base, there was a span of 10 bases. The entire variable domain, with the rest obtained from reference TRBV5-1 and TRBJ1-1, is as follows: KAGVTQTPRYLIKTRGQQVTLSCSPISGHRSVSWYQQTPGQGLQFLFEYFSETQRNKGNFPGRFSGRQFSNSRSEMNVSTLELGDSALYLCASSSGTRNTEAFFGQGTRLTVV.

V usage is TRBV29-1 and J usage is TRBJ1-5, with D possibly TRBD1 on 5 matching bases. CDR1 SQVTM and CDR2 ANQGSEA come from the germline V gene. The CDR3 runs to 14 residues. V lost 0 bases and J 6 bases, leaving 12 bases between the germline ends. CDR3 loop: CSVEEGGGSQPQHF. CDR3 coding DNA: TGCAGCGTTGAAGAAGGTGGGGGGAGTCAGCCCCAGCATTTT.

The chain employs TRBV7-2 and TRBJ2-1; TRBD2 matches 9 bases. J was trimmed by 6 bases and V by 7 bases; bases with no gene match: 7. Germline CDR1 reads SGHTA; CDR2 reads FQGNSA. The CDR3 has 14 amino acids. The chain's CDR3 is CASTPGLASNEQFF. CDR3 DNA: TGTGCCAGCACCCCGGGACTAGCATCCAATGAGCAGTTCTTC.

The chain has TRBV7-2 and TRBJ1-2; D is ambiguous. Trimming removed 2 bases at V and 6 bases at J, with 10 bases between. CDR1 and CDR2 (germline): SGHTA, FQGNSA. The CDR3 covers 13 residues. The CDR3 spells CASSLNSGDGYTF. Here the CDR3 DNA reads TGTGCCAGCAGCTTAAACAGTGGGGATGGCTACACCTTC. The full variable domain, rest sourced from reference TRBV7-2 and TRBJ1-2, is GAGVSQSPSNKVTEKGKDVELRCDPISGHTALYWYRQSLGQGLEFLIYFQGNSAPDKSGLPSDRFSAERTGGSVSTLTIQRTQQEDSAVYLCASSLNSGDGYTFGSGTRLTVV.

V gene TRBV27 combines with J gene TRBJ2-1; D is unresolved. The CDR3 is 14 amino acids. Per the germline V gene, CDR1 is MNHEY and CDR2 is SMNVEV (reference sequence). Trimming took off 3 bases at V and 8 bases at J, with 14 bases between the two ends. The CDR3 sequence: CASSLDRFSDEQFF. The CDR3 region has the DNA TGTGCCAGCAGTTTGGACCGCTTCTCGGATGAGCAGTTCTTC.

In DNA form, the CDR3 reads TGTGCCAGCTCATCTCCAACCGCCTCGGGGGAGACCCAGTACTTC. This sequence encodes CASSSPTASGETQYF. The rearrangement links TRBV18 to TRBJ2-5; maybe TRBD2 (5 bases). There are 15 residues in the CDR3. CDR1 is KGHSH and CDR2 is LQKENI in the germline V gene. The V and J ends lost 5 bases and 5 bases respectively, with 18 bases between them.